This entry concerns a single T cell receptor (beta chain). The assay was immunoSEQ multiplex PCR, and TCRdb's table has in-frame clones only and misses some. The data contain about 180,000 clones, about four fifths of them seen just once; the ten biggest clones take up approximately 6.2%. The sample belongs to a study of blood T cell repertoires in COVID-19. Study details: COVID-19 samples from acute and convalescent phases originated in the United States, Italy and Spain. Nucleic acid was either cDNA or gDNA, and it came from T cells, B-cell-depleted T cells, or PBMCs.

V lost 3 bases, J lost 4 bases, and 14 bases lay in between. The CDR3 runs to 15 residues. CDR1 and CDR2 from the germline V gene are KGHSH and LQKENI. The sequenced sample was peripheral blood. The chain is built from TRBV18 and TRBJ2-3; D remains ambiguous. This clonotype originated in a man between 65 and 85 years old with active or convalescent COVID-19. The CDR3 sequence is CASSPSAVRSDTQYF. CDR3 in DNA: TGTGCCAGCTCACCCTCCGCGGTCCGGTCAGATACGCAGTATTTT.